This TCR beta chain was captured in a study of post-analysis software for immune sequencing data. Per germline, CDR1 ENHRY and CDR2 SYGVKD. V lost 2 bases and J lost 1, with 5 bases in between. The CDR3 totals 14 residues. Study results and caveats: Included in a set of several TRBV segments more frequent in patients than controls were TRBV5-6, TRBV5-1 and TRBV20-1.

Researchers reported that TCR beta cDNA libraries carried unique molecular identifiers. TCRdb passed the PCR reads through MiXCR, listing each CDR3 protein once. This table has more than 450,000 distinct CDR3 sequences, 30% to 40% appearing once. For this clonotype: Its antigen is unidentified.

The TCR originated in a girl aged 2 to 17 with multiple sclerosis. The sample taken for sequencing was blood. This sequence joins TRBV10-3 and TRBJ2-2; D possibly corresponds to TRBD2 (5 bases). CDR3 bases: TGTGCCATCAGTGAGCGGGGGAACACCGGGGAGCTGTTTTTT. It specifies CAISERGNTGELFF.